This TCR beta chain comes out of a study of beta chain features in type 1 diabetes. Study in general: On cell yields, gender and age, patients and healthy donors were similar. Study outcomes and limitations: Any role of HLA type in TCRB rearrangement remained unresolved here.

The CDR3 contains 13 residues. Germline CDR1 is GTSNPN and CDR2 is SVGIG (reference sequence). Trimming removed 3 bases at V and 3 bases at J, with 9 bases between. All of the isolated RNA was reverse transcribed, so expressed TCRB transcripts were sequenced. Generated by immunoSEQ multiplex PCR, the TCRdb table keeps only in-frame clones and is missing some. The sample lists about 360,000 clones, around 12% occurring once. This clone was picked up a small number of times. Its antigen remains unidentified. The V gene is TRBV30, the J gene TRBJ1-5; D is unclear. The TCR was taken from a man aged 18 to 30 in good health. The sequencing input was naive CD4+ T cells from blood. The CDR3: CAWRQSYNQPQHF. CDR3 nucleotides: TGTGCCTGGAGACAGTCCTACAATCAGCCCCAGCATTTT. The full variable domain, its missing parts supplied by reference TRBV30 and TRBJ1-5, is SQTIHQWPATLVQPVGSPLSLECTVEGTSNPNLYWYRQAAGRGLQLLFYSVGIGQISSEVPQNLSASRPQDRQFILSSKKLLLSDSGFYLCAWRQSYNQPQHFGDGTRLSIL.